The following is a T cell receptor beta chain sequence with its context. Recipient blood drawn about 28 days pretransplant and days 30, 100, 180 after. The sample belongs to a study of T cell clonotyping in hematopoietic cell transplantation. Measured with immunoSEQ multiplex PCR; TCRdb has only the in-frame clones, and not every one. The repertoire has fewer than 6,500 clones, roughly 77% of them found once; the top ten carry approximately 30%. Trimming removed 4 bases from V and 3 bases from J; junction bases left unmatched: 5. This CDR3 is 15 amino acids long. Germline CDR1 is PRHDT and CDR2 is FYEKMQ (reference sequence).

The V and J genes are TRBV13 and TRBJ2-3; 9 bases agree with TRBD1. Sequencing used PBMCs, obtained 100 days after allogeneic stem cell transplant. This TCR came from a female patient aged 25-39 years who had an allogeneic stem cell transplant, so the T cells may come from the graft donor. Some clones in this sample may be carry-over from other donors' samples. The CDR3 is CASSSGTGRTDTQYF. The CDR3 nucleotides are TGTGCCAGCAGCTCCGGGACAGGGAGGACAGATACGCAGTATTTT.